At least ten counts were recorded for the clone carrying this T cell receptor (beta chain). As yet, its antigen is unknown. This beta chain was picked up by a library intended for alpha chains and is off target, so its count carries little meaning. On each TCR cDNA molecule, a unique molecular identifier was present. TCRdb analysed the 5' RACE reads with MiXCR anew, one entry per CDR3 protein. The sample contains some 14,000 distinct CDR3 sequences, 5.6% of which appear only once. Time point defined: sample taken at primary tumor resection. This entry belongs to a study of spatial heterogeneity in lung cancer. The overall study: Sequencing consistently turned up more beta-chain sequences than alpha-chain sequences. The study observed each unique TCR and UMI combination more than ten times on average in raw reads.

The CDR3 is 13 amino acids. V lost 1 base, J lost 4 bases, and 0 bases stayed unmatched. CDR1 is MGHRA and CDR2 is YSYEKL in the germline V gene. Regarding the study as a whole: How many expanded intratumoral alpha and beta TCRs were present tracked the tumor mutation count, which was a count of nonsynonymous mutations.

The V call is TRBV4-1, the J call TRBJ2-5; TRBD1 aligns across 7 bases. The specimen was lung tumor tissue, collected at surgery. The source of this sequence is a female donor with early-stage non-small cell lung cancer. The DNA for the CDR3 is TGCGCCAGCAGCCAAGGACAGGGAGAGACCCAGTACTTC. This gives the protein CASSQGQGETQYF.